What follows is one T cell receptor (beta chain) and its context. This clone was counted a single time. The antigen it binds to is not known. The input lacks base qualities; no much larger clone sits a single base away. Using the deep immunoSEQ assay, multiplex PCR amplified TCR CDR3 regions from genomic DNA. Extracted genomic DNA from each cell subset was distributed evenly across all wells of several immunoSEQ 96-well plates, and each plate was treated as a replicate. For unsorted PBMC, 250 to 300 ng genomic DNA, equal to about 30,000 T cell genomes, was loaded into each replicate PCR. Ten immunoSEQ deep assay plates were used to sequence the unsorted PBMC genomic DNA. Purified libraries were quantified with a Qubit 3.0 fluorometer, sized on a Bioanalyzer 2100, and re-quantified with the KAPA Library Quantification kit. Every immunoSEQ 96-well plate was sequenced on a separate single-read 150-cycle Illumina NextSeq 550 flow cell. The study's own analysis went as follows. The immunoSEQ output contained only junctional sequences without quality scores, so filtering could not match that applied to full-length reads. To assign V/J genes and CDR3, sequences were annotated against IMGT germline references using PyIR, a Python wrapper for IgBLAST v1.9. Reads were removed for weak V/J assignments (E-value above 1e-6), missing CDR3, stop codons, out-of-frame junctions, or ambiguous translated residues. V3J clonotypes were defined as sequences sharing an identical inferred V gene, J gene, and CDR3 amino acid sequence. The percentage overlap between two repertoires was calculated by dividing the number of shared unique clonotypes by the size of the smaller repertoire. Repertoire richness was assessed with RTK rarefaction, the Chao1 estimator, and Recon v2.1 estimates of unobserved clonotypes. Held by TCRdb, this immuneACCESS table contains in-frame sequences only and omits some clones. Under half of the omission traces to an unresolved V gene where checked; the cause of the rest is unknown. V and J calls and clone size are given by that table; D and trimming were obtained from the DNA. In this sample the table shows about half a million clones, 60% to 80% of which occur a single time. The ten biggest clones cover more than 10% of the sample.

This sample was taken from a study of shared clonotypes between healthy human individuals (dated by TCRdb to 2018 to 2020). Turning to the overall study: Two women and a few men aged 18 to 49 years were included in the cohort. Between about 0.9 and 9 billion PBMCs per donor were obtained by leukapheresis. To estimate repertoire size and how much clonotype sharing occurs between individuals, the study deeply sequenced the blood TCR repertoires of five healthy adults. Libraries were prepared and TCR repertoires were sequenced by different laboratories using diverse techniques, in order to increase sequencing depth and limit assay-specific biases. Results the study describes overall, beyond this receptor: Based on pairwise subsampling, the degree of clonotype sharing among donors was expected to be affected by sequencing depth. Only blood was sampled, and tissue TCR repertoires likely differ from those in blood. Because the study included only a small number of donors, the genetic and exposure-history diversity represented was limited.

According to the germline V gene, CDR1 reads KGHSH and CDR2 reads LQKENI. For this chain, trimming is 9 bases at the V end and 3 bases at the J end, and the number of junction bases without a gene match is 5. Including cysteine and phenylalanine, the CDR3 has 12 amino acids. The kept DNA is CDR3 alone, 36 bases in frame from the first base. The donors were healthy, HIV-negative adults who had no recently reported acute infections or vaccinations. All donors were Caucasian adults living in Nashville, Tennessee, USA. For unsorted samples, roughly 86 million PBMCs were counted and genomic DNA was extracted with the QIAamp DNA Blood Mini kit. After blood collection by leukapheresis, PBMCs were isolated using Ficoll-Histopaque density gradient centrifugation and then cryopreserved in the vapor phase of liquid nitrogen.

The source is a middle-aged woman in good health. Some clones in this sample may be carry-over from other donors' samples. Specimen: PBMCs. This sequence uses TRBV18 and TRBJ2-7; 7 bases in the middle match TRBD1. The bases are TGTGCCAGTGCACAGGGGAGCTACGAGCAGTACTTC. It encodes CASAQGSYEQYF. The CDR3 plus the reference TRBV18 and TRBJ2-7 genes for the other parts give the full variable domain: NAGVMQNPRHLVRRRGQEARLRCSPMKGHSHVYWYRQLPEEGLKFMVYLQKENIIDESGMPKERFSAEFPKEGPSILRIQQVVRGDSAAYFCASAQGSYEQYFGPGTRLTVT.